Each of the 10 T cell receptor beta chains below was sequenced from the same sample in a study of cytomegalovirus exposure and HLA in healthy donors. 60 Vbeta and 13 Jbeta primers were used in PCR. Here immunoSEQ multiplex PCR was the method, and the copy in TCRdb shows in-frame clones only, minus some. The data contain under 200,000 clones, 80% to 85% of them singletons. Source material: PBMCs. These receptors were obtained from a human donor in good health.

The chain joins TRBV9 to TRBJ2-1, with D possibly matching TRBD2 (5 bases). Trimming took 3 bases from V and 7 from J, leaving 11 bases between them. CDR1 and CDR2 (germline): SGDLS, YYNGEE. The CDR3 has 13 residues. DNA of the CDR3: TGTGCCAGCAGCGGCGGGCTTGGGAATGAGCAGTTCTTC. As protein: CASSGGLGNEQFF.

The J gene is TRBJ1-3, the V gene TRBV6-1; D is possibly TRBD1 (6 bases). V was shortened by 4 bases and J by 0 bases, with 13 bases between the two germline ends. Germline V gives CDR1 MNHNS, CDR2 SASEGT. CDR3 length: 16 amino acids. CDR3 sequence: CASSVHRDTSGNTIYF. The CDR3 DNA reads as TGTGCCAGCAGTGTACACAGGGATACCTCTGGAAACACCATATATTTT.

The rearrangement links TRBV7-9 to TRBJ2-2; 12 nucleotides line up with TRBD2. Looked up from germline, CDR1 is SEHNR and CDR2 is FQNEAQ (reference sequence). The V and J ends lost 5 bases and 3 bases, in that order; junction bases with no gene match: 13. The CDR3 has 19 residues. The CDR3 loop is CASSRRGLAGGPDTGELFF. Here the CDR3 DNA reads TGTGCCAGCAGCCGTCGGGGGCTAGCGGGGGGGCCGGACACCGGGGAGCTGTTTTTT.

This clone came up once. The DNA of the CDR3 is TGTGCCAGCAGCCATCACAGGGGGACTGAGCAGTTCTTC. Protein: CASSHHRGTEQFF. The gene calls are TRBV4-2 and TRBJ2-1; TRBD1 aligns across 8 bases. This CDR3 is built from 13 residues. The trim removed 3 bases at V and 9 bases at J, leaving 4 bases unmatched. The germline V gene encodes CDR1 LGHNA and CDR2 YNFKEQ.

This chain uses TRBV6-5 with TRBJ1-1; D uncertain. CDR3 length: 13 residues. V shed 6 bases and J shed 1 base, with 9 bases lying between them. Germline V gives CDR1 MNHEY, CDR2 SVGAGI. The CDR3 spells CASSMGRNTEAFF. In DNA, the CDR3 is TGTGCCAGCAGCATGGGGAGGAACACTGAAGCTTTCTTT.

The chain combines TRBV5-1 with TRBJ1-4, with 7 bases identical to TRBD1. V was pared by 4 bases and J by 4 bases, with 7 bases of the junction left unmatched. There are 15 residues in the CDR3. Per germline, CDR1 SGHRS and CDR2 YFSETQ. The CDR3 sequence: CASSPEGQLNEKLFF. Written as DNA, the CDR3 is TGCGCCAGCAGCCCGGAGGGACAGCTTAATGAAAAACTGTTTTTT. The entire variable domain, with the rest obtained from reference TRBV5-1 and TRBJ1-4, is as follows: KAGVTQTPRYLIKTRGQQVTLSCSPISGHRSVSWYQQTPGQGLQFLFEYFSETQRNKGNFPGRFSGRQFSNSRSEMNVSTLELGDSALYLCASSPEGQLNEKLFFGSGTQLSVL.

The chain couples TRBV9 to TRBJ1-2, with D perhaps TRBD1 (6 bases). The CDR3 runs 14 residues. Germline lookup yields CDR1 SGDLS and CDR2 YYNGEE. V was shortened by 0 bases and J by 4 bases, with 10 bases between the two germline ends. CDR3 nucleotide sequence: TGTGCCAGCAGCGTAGCACAGGGCGCCTATGGCTACACCTTC. Translation gives CASSVAQGAYGYTF.

J is TRBJ2-1 and V is TRBV9, with 8 nucleotides matching TRBD2. J lost 6 bases, V lost 2 bases, and 7 bases had no gene match. Per germline, CDR1 SGDLS and CDR2 YYNGEE. This CDR3 is 15 amino acids long. Here the CDR3 reads CASSVGGGGTNEQFF. CDR3 nucleotides: TGTGCCAGCAGCGTGGGGGGCGGGGGGACCAATGAGCAGTTCTTC.

This clone is a singleton in its sample. The chain recombines TRBV7-9 with TRBJ1-2, with 10 bases identical to TRBD1. Trimming cost V 5 bases and J 2 bases; bases outside gene matches: 11. Germline CDR1 SEHNR, CDR2 FQNEAQ (reference sequence). There are 17 residues in the CDR3. DNA for the CDR3: TGTGCCAGCAGCCCGAGGACAGGGGGAAACACAAACTATGGCTACACCTTC. This translates into CASSPRTGGNTNYGYTF. Full variable domain (outside the CDR3, taken from reference TRBV7-9 and TRBJ1-2): DTGVSQNPRHKITKRGQNVTFRCDPISEHNRLYWYRQTLGQGPEFLTYFQNEAQLEKSRLLSDRFSAERPKGSFSTLEIQRTEQGDSAMYLCASSPRTGGNTNYGYTFGSGTRLTVV.

V usage is TRBV25-1 and J usage is TRBJ2-5; the D is unclear. Trimming took 7 bases from V and 1 from J, leaving 10 bases between them. Germline V gene sequence: CDR1 MGHDK, CDR2 SYGVNS. CDR3 length equals 13 residues. The CDR3 region has the DNA TGTGCCAGCACTTATCTAACCCAAGAGACCCAGTACTTC. Protein: CASTYLTQETQYF.